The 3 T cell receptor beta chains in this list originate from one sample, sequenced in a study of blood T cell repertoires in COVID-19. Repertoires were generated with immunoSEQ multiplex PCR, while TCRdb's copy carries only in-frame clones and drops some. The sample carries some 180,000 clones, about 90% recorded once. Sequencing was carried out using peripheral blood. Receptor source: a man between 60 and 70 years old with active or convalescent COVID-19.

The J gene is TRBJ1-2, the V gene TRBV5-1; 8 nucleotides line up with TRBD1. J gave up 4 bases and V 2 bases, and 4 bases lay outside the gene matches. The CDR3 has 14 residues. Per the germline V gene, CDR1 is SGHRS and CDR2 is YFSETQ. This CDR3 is CASSFDRGGYGYTF. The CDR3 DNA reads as TGCGCCAGCAGCTTTGACAGGGGCGGCTATGGCTACACCTTC. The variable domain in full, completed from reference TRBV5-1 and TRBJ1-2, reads KAGVTQTPRYLIKTRGQQVTLSCSPISGHRSVSWYQQTPGQGLQFLFEYFSETQRNKGNFPGRFSGRQFSNSRSEMNVSTLELGDSALYLCASSFDRGGYGYTFGSGTRLTVV.

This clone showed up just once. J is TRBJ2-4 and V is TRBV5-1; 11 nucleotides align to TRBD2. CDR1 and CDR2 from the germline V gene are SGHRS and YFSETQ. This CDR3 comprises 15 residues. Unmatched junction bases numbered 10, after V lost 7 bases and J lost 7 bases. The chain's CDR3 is CASGLAGGHGNIQYF. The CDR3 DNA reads TGCGCCAGCGGCCTAGCGGGGGGTCATGGGAACATTCAGTACTTC.

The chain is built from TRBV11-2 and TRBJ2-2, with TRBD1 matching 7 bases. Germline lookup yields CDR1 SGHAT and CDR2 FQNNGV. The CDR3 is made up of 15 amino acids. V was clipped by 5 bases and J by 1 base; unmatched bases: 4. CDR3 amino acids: CASSPWTGNTGELFF. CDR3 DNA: TGTGCCAGCAGCCCGTGGACAGGGAACACCGGGGAGCTGTTTTTT.